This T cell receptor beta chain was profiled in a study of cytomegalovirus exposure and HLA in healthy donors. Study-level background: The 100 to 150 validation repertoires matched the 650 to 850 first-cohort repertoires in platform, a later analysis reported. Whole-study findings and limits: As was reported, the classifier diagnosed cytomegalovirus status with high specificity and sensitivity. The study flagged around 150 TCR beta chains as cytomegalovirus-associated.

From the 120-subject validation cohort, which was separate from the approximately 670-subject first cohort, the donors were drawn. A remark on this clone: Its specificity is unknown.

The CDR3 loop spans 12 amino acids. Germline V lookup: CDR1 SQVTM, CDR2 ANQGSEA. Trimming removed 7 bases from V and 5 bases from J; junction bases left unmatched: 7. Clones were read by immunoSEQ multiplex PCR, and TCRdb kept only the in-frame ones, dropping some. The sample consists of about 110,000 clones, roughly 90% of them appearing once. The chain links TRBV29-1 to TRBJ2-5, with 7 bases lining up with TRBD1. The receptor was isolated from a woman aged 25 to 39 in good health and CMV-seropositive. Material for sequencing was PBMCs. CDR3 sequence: CSATGAPETQYF. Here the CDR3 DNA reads TGCAGCGCAACAGGGGCTCCGGAGACCCAGTACTTC.